This paragraph reports one T cell receptor beta chain. These data belong to a study of blood T cell repertoires in COVID-19. Only in-frame clones appear in the TCRdb table, and some are missing; sequencing was by immunoSEQ multiplex PCR. The repertoire holds 300,000 to 400,000 clones, with around 85% as singletons. Trimming took off 8 bases at V and 3 bases at J, with 16 bases between the two ends. Germline CDR1 is ENHRY and CDR2 is SYGVKD. The CDR3 is made up of 14 amino acids. This clonotype originated in a woman in her 30s who had been exposed to COVID-19. The genes are TRBV10-3 and TRBJ2-5; D may be TRBD1 (5 bases). Sequenced material: PBMCs or T cells enriched from blood (not recorded which). In nucleotides, the CDR3 is TGTGCCATCGGCAGGGTCGAAGGGGAAGAGACCCAGTACTTC. Its translation is CAIGRVEGEETQYF.